This entry is about one T cell receptor beta chain. Its target is not known. Only in-frame clones appear in the TCRdb table, and some are missing; sequencing was by immunoSEQ multiplex PCR. The sample records 25,000 to 30,000 clones, about 81% being singletons. The CDR3 consists of 23 residues. V lost 0 bases to trimming and J lost 2 bases, with 31 bases between them. CDR1 is KGHSH, CDR2 LQKENI, per germline. The sample comes from a study of stem cell transplantation in POMP-related autoinflammatory disease. On the study more broadly: Impaired MHC class I-dependent CD8+ differentiation was hypothesized from defective thymoproteasomes. Overall study findings and caveats: In PRAID patients, the number of distinct TRB V-J gene pairings was restricted. PRAID patients trended toward lower TRB diversity and higher clonality in all analyzed T-cell subsets.

PRAID featured prominent immunodeficiency. The receptor was isolated from a human donor with POMP-related autoinflammation and immune dysregulation (PRAID). The specimen was CD4+ T cells from PBMCs, collected before stem cell transplantation. The V and J genes are TRBV18 and TRBJ2-2; D may correspond to TRBD1 or TRBD2 (5 bases each). The CDR3 DNA follows: TGTGCCAGCTCACCACCCAATGCTGTACGGGACCAGGGTTGGTCCCTCAACACCGGGGAGCTGTTTTTT. It codes for CASSPPNAVRDQGWSLNTGELFF.